This TCR beta chain was sequenced during a study of neurological immune-mediated disorders. Using its own MiXCR run on the 5' RACE reads, TCRdb lists one record per CDR3 protein. The profile shows about 48,000 distinct CDR3 sequences, 9.5% to 15% of them singletons. There are many counts of this clonotype. Its antigen remains unknown. Study-wide results and limits: Private repertoires in all groups were suggested by the finding that expanded clones across subjects shared no CDR3 amino acid sequences.

Looked up from germline, CDR1 is SGHKS and CDR2 is YYEKEE (reference sequence). There are 15 residues in the CDR3. V gave up 4 bases and J gave up 3 bases, with 13 bases separating them. The time point: longitudinal time-point 3. Preparation of the unsorted libraries drew on 2 million PBMCs stored at -80 C. The sample comprised PBMCs. The genes are TRBV5-5 and TRBJ1-4; unclear D gene. The origin of this receptor is a male donor with HTLV-1-associated myelopathy (HAM/TSP). CDR3 protein: CASSPHRLANEKLFF. For the CDR3, the DNA is TGTGCCAGCAGCCCTCACCGGTTGGCTAATGAAAAACTGTTTTTT.